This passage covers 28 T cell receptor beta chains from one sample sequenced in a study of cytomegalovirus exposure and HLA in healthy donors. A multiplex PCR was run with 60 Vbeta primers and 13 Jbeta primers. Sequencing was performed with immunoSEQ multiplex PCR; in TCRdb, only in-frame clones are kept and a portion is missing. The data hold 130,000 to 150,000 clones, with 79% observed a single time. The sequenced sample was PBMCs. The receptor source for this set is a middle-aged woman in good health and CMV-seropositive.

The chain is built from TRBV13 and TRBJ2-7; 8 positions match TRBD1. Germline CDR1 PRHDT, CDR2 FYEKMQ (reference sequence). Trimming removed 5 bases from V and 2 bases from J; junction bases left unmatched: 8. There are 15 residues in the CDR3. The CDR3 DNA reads TGTGCCAGCAGCCCAACTTGGGACAGGCCCTACGAGCAGTACTTC. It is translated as CASSPTWDRPYEQYF. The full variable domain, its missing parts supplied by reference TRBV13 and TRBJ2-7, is AAGVIQSPRHLIKEKRETATLKCYPIPRHDTVYWYQQGPGQDPQFLISFYEKMQSDKGSIPDRFSAQQFSDYHSELNMSSLELGDSALYFCASSPTWDRPYEQYFGPGTRLTVT.

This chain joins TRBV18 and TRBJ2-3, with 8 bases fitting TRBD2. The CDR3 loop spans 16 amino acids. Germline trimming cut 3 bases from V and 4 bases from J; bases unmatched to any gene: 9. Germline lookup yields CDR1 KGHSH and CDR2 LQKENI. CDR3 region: CASSPMGTRGADTQYF. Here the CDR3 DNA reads TGTGCCAGCTCACCCATGGGGACTAGGGGTGCAGATACGCAGTATTTT.

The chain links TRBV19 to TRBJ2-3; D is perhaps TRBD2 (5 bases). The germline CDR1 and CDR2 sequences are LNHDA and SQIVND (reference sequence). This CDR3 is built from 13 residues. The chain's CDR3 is CASSARVTDTQYF. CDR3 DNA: TGTGCGAGTTCTGCGAGGGTGACAGATACGCAGTATTTT. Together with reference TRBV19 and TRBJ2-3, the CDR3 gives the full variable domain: DGGITQSPKYLFRKEGQNVTLSCEQNLNHDAMYWYRQDPGQGLRLIYYSQIVNDFQKGDIAEGYSVSREKKESFPLTVTSAQKNPTAFYLCASSARVTDTQYFGPGTRLTVL.

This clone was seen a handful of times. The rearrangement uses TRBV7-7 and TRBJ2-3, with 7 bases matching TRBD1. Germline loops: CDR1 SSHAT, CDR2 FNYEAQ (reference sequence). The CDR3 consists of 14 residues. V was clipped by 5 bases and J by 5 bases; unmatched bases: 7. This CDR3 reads CASSRGQAGDTQYF. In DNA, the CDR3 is TGTGCCAGCAGCCGAGGACAGGCCGGAGATACGCAGTATTTT.

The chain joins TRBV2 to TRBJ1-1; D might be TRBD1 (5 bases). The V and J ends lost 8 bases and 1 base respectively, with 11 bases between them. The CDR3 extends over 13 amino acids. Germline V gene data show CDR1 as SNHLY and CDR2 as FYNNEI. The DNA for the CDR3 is TGTGCCAGCGACCGTGGACAGAACACTGAAGCTTTCTTT. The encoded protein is CASDRGQNTEAFF. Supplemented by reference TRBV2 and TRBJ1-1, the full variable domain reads EPEVTQTPSHQVTQMGQEVILRCVPISNHLYFYWYRQILGQKVEFLVSFYNNEISEKSEIFDDQFSVERPDGSNFTLKIRSTKLEDSAMYFCASDRGQNTEAFFGQGTRLTVV.

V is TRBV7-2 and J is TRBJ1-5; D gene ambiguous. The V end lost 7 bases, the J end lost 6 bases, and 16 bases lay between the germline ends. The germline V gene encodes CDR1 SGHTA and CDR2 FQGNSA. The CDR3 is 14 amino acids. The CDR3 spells CASNIDGGSQPQHF. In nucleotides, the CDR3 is TGTGCCAGCAACATCGACGGCGGGTCTCAGCCCCAGCATTTT.

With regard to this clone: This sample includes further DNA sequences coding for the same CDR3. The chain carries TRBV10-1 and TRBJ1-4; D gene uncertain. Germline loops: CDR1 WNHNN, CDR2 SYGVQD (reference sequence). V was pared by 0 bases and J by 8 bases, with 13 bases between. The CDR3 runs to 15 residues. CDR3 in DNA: TGCGCCAGCAGTGAGTCGACGGCCCCTAGCGAAAAACTGTTTTTT. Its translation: CASSESTAPSEKLFF.

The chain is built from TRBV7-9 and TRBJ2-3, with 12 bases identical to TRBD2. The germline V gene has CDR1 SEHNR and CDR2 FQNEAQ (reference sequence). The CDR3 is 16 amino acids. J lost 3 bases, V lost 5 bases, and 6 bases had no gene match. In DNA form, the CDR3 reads TGTGCCAGCAGCGCCCCTAGCGGGGGGGCGACAGATACGCAGTATTTT. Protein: CASSAPSGGATDTQYF.

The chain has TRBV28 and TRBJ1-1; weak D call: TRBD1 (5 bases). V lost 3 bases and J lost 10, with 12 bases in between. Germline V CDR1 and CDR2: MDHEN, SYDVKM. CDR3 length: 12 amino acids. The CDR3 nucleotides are TGTGCCAGCAGTTTGGGCGGGACGGGAGCTTTCTTT. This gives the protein CASSLGGTGAFF.

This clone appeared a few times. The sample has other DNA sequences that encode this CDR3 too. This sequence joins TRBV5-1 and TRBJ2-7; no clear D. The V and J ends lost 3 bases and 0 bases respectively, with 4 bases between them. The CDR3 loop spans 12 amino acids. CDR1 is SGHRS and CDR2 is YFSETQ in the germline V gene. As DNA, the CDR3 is TGCGCCAGCAGCTCGAGCTCCTACGAGCAGTACTTC. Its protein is CASSSSSYEQYF. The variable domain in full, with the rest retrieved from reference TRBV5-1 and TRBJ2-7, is KAGVTQTPRYLIKTRGQQVTLSCSPISGHRSVSWYQQTPGQGLQFLFEYFSETQRNKGNFPGRFSGRQFSNSRSEMNVSTLELGDSALYLCASSSSSYEQYFGPGTRLTVT.

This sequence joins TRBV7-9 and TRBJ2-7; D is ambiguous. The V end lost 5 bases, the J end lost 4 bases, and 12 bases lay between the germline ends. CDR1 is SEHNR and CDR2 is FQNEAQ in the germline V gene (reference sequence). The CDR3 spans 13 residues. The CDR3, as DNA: TGTGCCAGCAGCCCAGGTGTACTGTACGAGCAGTACTTC. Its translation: CASSPGVLYEQYF. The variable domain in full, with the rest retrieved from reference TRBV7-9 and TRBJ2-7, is DTGVSQNPRHKITKRGQNVTFRCDPISEHNRLYWYRQTLGQGPEFLTYFQNEAQLEKSRLLSDRFSAERPKGSFSTLEIQRTEQGDSAMYLCASSPGVLYEQYFGPGTRLTVT.

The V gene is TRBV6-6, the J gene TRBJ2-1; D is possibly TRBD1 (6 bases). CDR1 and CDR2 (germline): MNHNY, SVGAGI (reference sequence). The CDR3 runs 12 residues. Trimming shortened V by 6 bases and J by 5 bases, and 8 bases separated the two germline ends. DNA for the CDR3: TGTGCCAGCAGCCAGGGGAACAATGAGCAGTTCTTC. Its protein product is CASSQGNNEQFF.

In DNA, the CDR3 is TGTGCCATCAGTGACCGACGCTCGACAACCGGGGAGCTGTTTTTT. Translation: CAISDRRSTTGELFF. The genes are TRBV10-3 and TRBJ2-2; D remains unclear. The V end was cut by 3 bases, the J end by 5 bases, with 13 bases between. CDR1 and CDR2 from the germline V gene are ENHRY and SYGVKD. The CDR3 has 15 amino acids.

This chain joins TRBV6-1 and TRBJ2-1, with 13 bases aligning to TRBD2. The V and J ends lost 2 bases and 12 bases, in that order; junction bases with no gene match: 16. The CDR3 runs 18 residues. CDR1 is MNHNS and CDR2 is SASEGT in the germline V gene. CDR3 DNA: TGTGCCAGCAGTGAACCTGGTGGACTAGCGGGGGAACCGGGCTCGCAGTTCTTC. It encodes CASSEPGGLAGEPGSQFF.

The CDR3 spells CATSRDRIVTQPQHF. CDR3 coding DNA: TGTGCCACCAGCCGGGACAGAATCGTCACTCAGCCCCAGCATTTT. The gene calls are TRBV15 and TRBJ1-5; 7 bases fit TRBD1. The CDR3 extends over 15 amino acids. The germline V gene encodes CDR1 LNHNV and CDR2 YYDKDF (reference sequence). The ends lost 5 bases at V and 6 bases at J; junction bases unmatched: 10. Drawing the rest from reference TRBV15 and TRBJ1-5, the complete variable domain is DAMVIQNPRYQVTQFGKPVTLSCSQTLNHNVMYWYQQKSSQAPKLLFHYYDKDFNNEADTPDNFQSRRPNTSFCFLDIRSPGLGDTAMYLCATSRDRIVTQPQHFGDGTRLSIL.

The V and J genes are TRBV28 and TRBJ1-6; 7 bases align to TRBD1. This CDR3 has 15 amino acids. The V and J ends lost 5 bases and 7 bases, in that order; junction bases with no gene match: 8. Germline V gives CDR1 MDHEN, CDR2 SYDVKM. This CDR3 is CASSARQGSNSPLHF. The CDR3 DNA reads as TGTGCCAGCAGTGCTAGACAGGGCTCAAATTCACCCCTCCACTTT.

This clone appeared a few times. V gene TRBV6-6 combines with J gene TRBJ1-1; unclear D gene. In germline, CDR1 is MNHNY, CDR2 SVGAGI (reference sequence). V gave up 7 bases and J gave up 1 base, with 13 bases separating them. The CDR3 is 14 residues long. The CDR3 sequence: CASIPTDRNTEAFF. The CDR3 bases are TGTGCCAGCATTCCCACAGACCGGAACACTGAAGCTTTCTTT.

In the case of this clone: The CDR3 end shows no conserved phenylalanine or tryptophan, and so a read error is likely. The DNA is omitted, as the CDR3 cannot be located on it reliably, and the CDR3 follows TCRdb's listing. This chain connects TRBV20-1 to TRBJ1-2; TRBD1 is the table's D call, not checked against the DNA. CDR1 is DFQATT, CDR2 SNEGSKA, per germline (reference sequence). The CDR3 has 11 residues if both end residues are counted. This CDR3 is CSASDSTSLQL.

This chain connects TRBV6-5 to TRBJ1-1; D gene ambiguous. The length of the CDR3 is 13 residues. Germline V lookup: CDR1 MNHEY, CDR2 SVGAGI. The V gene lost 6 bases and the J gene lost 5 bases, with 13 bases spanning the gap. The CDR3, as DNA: TGTGCCAGCAGAAGCACCCCGGGGACTGAAGCTTTCTTT. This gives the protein CASRSTPGTEAFF.

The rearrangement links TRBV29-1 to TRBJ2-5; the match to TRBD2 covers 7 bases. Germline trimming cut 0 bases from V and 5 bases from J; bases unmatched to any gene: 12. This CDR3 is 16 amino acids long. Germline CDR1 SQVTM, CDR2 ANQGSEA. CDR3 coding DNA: TGCAGCGTTGAAGACGCAGGACTGGGACTACAGGAGACCCAGTACTTC. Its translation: CSVEDAGLGLQETQYF.

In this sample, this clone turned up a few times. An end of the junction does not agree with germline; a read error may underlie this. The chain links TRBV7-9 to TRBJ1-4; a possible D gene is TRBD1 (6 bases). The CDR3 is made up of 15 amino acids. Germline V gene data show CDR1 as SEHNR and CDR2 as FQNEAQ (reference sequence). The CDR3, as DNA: TGTTCCAGCAGCTTAGACGGCGTGCAGGGGGAAAAACTGTTTTTT. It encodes CSSSLDGVQGEKLFF.

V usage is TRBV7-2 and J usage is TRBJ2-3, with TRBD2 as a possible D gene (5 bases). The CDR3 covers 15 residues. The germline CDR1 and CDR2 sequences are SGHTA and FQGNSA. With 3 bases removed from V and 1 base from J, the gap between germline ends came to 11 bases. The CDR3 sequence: CASSFLAGGTDTQYF. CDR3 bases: TGTGCCAGCAGCTTTTTGGCGGGCGGCACAGATACGCAGTATTTT.

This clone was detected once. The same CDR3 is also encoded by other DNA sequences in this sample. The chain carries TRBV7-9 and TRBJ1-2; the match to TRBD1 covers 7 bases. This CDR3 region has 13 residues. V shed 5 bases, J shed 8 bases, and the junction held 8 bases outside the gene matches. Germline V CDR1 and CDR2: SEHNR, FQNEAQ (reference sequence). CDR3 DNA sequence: TGTGCCAGCAGCCACGACAGGGTAGTAGGCTACACCTTC. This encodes CASSHDRVVGYTF.

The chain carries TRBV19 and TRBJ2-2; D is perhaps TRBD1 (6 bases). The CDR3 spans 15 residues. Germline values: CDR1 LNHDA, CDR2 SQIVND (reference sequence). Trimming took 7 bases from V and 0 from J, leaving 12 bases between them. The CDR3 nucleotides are TGTGCCAGTACCTCTCGGACAGCGAACACCGGGGAGCTGTTTTTT. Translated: CASTSRTANTGELFF.

The CDR3 reads CAWSPWDWQETQYF. Here the CDR3 DNA reads TGTGCCTGGAGTCCATGGGACTGGCAAGAGACCCAGTACTTC. The V and J genes are TRBV30 and TRBJ2-5, with D perhaps TRBD2 (6 bases). Germline lookup yields CDR1 GTSNPN and CDR2 SVGIG (reference sequence). The CDR3 has 14 amino acids. With 2 bases removed from V and 2 bases from J, the gap between germline ends came to 12 bases.

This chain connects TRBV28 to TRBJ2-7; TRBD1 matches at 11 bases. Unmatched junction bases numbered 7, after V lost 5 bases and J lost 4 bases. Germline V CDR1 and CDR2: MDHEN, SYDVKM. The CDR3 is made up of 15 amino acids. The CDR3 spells CASSPSGTGGYEQYF. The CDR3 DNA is TGTGCCAGCAGTCCCTCCGGGACAGGGGGATACGAGCAGTACTTC.

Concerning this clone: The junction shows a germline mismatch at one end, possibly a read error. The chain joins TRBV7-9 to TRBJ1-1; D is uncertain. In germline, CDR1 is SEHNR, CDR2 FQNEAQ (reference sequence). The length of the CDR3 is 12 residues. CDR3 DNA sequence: TGTTCCAGCAGCCGTCGGAACACTGAAGCTTTCTTT. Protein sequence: CSSSRRNTEAFF.

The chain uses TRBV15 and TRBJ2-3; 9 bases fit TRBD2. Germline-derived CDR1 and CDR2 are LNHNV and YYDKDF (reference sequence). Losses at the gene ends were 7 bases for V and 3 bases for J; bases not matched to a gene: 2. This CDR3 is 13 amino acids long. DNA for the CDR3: TGTGCCACCACGGCGGGGGGGACAGATACGCAGTATTTT. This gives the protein CATTAGGTDTQYF.